These 2 T cell receptor beta chains were sequenced from one sample in a study of post-analysis software for immune sequencing data. Study observations and caveats: Roughly 5 TRBV segments (TRBV5-6, TRBV5-1 and TRBV20-1 among them) occurred more frequently in patients than in controls.

What these receptors recognize is not known. TCR beta libraries were prepared from cDNA with unique molecular identifiers. TCRdb used MiXCR to reprocess the PCR reads, holding one entry per CDR3 protein. In the table there are some 700,000 distinct CDR3 sequences, 55% to 60% of which are singletons. The sequenced sample was blood. The source of these receptors is a girl aged 2-10 years with multiple sclerosis.

The chain recombines TRBV20-1 with TRBJ2-3, with D tentatively TRBD1 (5 bases). V was shortened by 2 bases and J by 0 bases, with 9 bases between the two germline ends. This CDR3 has 14 amino acids. Germline V gene sequence: CDR1 DFQATT, CDR2 SNEGSKA (reference sequence). CDR3 loop: CSARKGASTDTQYF. CDR3 nucleotides: TGCAGTGCTAGAAAAGGGGCAAGCACAGATACGCAGTATTTT.

This clonotype was recorded a few times. The CDR3 DNA is TGTGCCAGCAGCGTAGTTTCGGAGAGCACTGAAGCTTTCTTT. This codes for CASSVVSESTEAFF. This rearrangement joins TRBV9 to TRBJ1-1; D ambiguous. The V end was cut by 0 bases, the J end by 4 bases, with 10 bases between. Germline loops: CDR1 SGDLS, CDR2 YYNGEE. CDR3 length: 14 residues.